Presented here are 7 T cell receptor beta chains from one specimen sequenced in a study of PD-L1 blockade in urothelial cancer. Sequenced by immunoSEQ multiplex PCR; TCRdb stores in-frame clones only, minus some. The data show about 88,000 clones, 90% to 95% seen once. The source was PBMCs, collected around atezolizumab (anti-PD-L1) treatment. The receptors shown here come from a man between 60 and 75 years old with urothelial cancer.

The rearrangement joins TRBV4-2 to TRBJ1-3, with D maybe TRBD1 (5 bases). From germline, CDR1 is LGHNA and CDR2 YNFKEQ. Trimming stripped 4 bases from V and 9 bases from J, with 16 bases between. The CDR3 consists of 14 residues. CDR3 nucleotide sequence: TGTGCCAGCAGCCCCTGGGACTCCGAAAGCACCATATATTTT. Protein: CASSPWDSESTIYF.

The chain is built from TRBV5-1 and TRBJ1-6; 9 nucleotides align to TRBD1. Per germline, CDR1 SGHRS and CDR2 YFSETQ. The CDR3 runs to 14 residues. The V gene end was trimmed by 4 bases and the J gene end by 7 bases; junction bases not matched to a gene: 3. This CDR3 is CASSEGQGNSPLHF. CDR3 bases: TGCGCCAGCAGCGAGGGACAGGGAAATTCACCCCTCCACTTT.

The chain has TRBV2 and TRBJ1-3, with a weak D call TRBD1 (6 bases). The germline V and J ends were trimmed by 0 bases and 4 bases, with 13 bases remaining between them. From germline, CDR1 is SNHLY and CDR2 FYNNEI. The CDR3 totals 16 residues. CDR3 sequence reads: CASSEAQGLGGNTIYF. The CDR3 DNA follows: TGTGCCAGCAGTGAAGCGCAGGGGCTGGGCGGAAACACCATATATTTT.

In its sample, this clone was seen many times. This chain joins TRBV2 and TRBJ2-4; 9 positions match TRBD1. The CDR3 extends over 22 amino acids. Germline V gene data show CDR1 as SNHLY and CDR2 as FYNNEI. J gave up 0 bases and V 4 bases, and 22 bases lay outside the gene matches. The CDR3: CASSGSQGARGGERVAKNIQYF. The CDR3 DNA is TGTGCCAGCAGTGGTTCACAGGGGGCCCGTGGGGGGGAGAGGGTAGCCAAAAACATTCAGTACTTC.

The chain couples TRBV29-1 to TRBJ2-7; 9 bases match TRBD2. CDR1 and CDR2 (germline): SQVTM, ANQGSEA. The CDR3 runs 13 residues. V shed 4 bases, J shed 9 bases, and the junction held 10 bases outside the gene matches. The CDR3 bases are TGCAGCGTTGTTGCGGGAGGGCTCACTCGGCAGTACTTC. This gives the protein CSVVAGGLTRQYF.

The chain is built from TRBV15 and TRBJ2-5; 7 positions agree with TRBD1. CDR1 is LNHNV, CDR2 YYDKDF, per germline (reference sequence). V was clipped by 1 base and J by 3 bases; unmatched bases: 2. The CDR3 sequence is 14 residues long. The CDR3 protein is CATSRVGTEETQYF. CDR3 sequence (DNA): TGTGCCACCAGCAGAGTAGGGACAGAAGAGACCCAGTACTTC.

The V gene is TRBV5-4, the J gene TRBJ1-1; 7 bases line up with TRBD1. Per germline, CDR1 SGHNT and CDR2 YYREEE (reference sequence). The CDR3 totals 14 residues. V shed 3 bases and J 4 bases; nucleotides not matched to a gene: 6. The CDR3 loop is CASSWTTGITEAFF. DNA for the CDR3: TGTGCCAGCAGCTGGACGACAGGGATCACTGAAGCTTTCTTT.